This paragraph covers one T cell receptor beta chain sequence. These data belong to a study of blood T cell repertoires in COVID-19. Background on the study: Acute-phase and convalescent COVID-19 samples originated in the United States, Italy and Spain.

The CDR3 length is 15 residues. V lost 1 base and J lost 5, with 13 bases in between. Germline loops: CDR1 SGHRS, CDR2 YFSETQ. Per the study methods: Estimates of nucleated cell counts were drawn from the amplification of reference gene primers. Assay used: immunoSEQ multiplex PCR; TCRdb lists only in-frame clones, some missing. The V and J calls and the clone size are those of that table, but D and trimming were determined from the DNA. The sample has about 160,000 clones; about 80% are singletons. Sequenced sample: peripheral blood. The rearrangement joins TRBV5-1 to TRBJ2-1; D is perhaps TRBD1 (6 bases). The clonotype was recovered from an elderly woman with acute or convalescent COVID-19. As DNA, the CDR3 is TGCGCCAGCAGCTTGTGGGGGCAGGTGGACAATGAGCAGTTCTTC. Translated: CASSLWGQVDNEQFF.